This TCR beta chain was documented in a study of cytomegalovirus exposure and HLA in healthy donors. About the research overall: An earlier analysis identified 95 million to 120 million unique TCR beta sequences in approximately 170 million T cells. A data release that came early held tens of millions of unique TCRs from HLA-typed donors.

The V segment lost 6 bases and the J segment 1 base; nucleotides outside the gene matches: 6. Germline CDR1 reads KGHSH; CDR2 reads LQKENI. CDR3 length: 15 amino acids. The PCR ran on 60 Vbeta and 13 Jbeta primers. This table comes from immunoSEQ multiplex PCR, and its TCRdb copy is limited to in-frame clones, with some not included. The repertoire table contains approximately 38,000 clones. The chain recombines TRBV18 with TRBJ1-5; 7 bases agree with TRBD1. The sequencing sample was made of PBMCs. The clonotype comes from a man aged 25 to 45 in good health and CMV-seronegative. The CDR3 DNA sequence: TGTGCCAGCTCTCAACTACAGGGGAGCAATCAGCCCCAGCATTTT. Amino acid sequence: CASSQLQGSNQPQHF. The full variable domain, with the rest looked up from reference TRBV18 and TRBJ1-5, is NAGVMQNPRHLVRRRGQEARLRCSPMKGHSHVYWYRQLPEEGLKFMVYLQKENIIDESGMPKERFSAEFPKEGPSILRIQQVVRGDSAAYFCASSQLQGSNQPQHFGDGTRLSIL.